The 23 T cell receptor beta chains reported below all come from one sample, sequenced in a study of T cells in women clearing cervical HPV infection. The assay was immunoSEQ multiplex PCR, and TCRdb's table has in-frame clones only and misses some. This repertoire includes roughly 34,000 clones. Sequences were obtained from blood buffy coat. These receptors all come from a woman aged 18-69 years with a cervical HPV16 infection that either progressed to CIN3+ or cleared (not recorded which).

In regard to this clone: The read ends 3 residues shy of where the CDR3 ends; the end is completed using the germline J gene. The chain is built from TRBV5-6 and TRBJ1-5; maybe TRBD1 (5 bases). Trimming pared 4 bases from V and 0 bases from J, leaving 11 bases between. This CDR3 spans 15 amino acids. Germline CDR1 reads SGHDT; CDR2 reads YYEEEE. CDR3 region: CASSGGGYSNQPQHF. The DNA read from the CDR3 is TGTGCCAGCAGCGGGGGGGGGTATAGCAATCAGCCC.

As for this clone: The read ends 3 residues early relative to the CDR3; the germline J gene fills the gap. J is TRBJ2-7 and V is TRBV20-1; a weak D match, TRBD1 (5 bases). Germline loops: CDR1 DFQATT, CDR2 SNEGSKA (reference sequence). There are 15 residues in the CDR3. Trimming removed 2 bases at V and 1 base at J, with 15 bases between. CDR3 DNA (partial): TGCAGTGCTAGATTGCAGGGATCTCTGTCCTACGAG. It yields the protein CSARLQGSLSYE. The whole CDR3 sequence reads CSARLQGSLSYEQYF.

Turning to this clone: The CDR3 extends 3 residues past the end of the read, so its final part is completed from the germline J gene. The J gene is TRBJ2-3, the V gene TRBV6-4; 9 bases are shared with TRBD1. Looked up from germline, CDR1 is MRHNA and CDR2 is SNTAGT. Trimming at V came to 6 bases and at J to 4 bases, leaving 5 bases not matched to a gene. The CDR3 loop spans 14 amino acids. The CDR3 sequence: CASSDRGTSDTQYF. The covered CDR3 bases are TGTGCCAGCAGCGACAGGGGGACGTCAGATACG.

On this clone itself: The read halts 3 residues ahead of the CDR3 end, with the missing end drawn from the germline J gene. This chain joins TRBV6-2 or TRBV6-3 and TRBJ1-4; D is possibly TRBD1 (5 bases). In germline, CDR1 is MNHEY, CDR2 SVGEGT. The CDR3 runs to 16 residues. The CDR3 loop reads CASSQRQNSYNSPLFF. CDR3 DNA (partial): TGTGCCAGCAGTCAGCGACAGAACTCCTATAATTCACCA.

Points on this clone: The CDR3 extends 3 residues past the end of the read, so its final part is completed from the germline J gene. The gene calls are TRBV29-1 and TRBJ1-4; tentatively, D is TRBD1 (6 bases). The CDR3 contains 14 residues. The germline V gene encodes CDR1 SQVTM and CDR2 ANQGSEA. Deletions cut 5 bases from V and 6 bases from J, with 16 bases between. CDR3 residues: CSVTGQNDYEKLFF. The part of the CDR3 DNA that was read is TGCAGCGTTACAGGACAGAACGATTATGAAAAA.

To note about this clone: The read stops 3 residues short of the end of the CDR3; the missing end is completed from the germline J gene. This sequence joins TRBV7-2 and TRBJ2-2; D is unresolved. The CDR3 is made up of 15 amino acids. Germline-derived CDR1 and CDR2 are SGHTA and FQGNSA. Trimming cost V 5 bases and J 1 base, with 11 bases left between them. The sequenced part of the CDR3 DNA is TGTGCCAGCAGCCTTGGCAGTGTGAACACCGGGGAG. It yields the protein CASSLGSVNTGE. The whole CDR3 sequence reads CASSLGSVNTGELFF.

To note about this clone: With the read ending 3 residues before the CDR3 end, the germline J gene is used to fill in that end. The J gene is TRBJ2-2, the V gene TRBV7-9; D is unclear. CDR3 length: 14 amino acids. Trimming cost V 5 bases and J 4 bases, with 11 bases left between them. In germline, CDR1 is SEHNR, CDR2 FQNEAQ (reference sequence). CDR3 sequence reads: CASSPPRSTGELFF. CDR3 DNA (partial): TGTGCCAGCAGCCCTCCCAGATCCACCGGGGAG.

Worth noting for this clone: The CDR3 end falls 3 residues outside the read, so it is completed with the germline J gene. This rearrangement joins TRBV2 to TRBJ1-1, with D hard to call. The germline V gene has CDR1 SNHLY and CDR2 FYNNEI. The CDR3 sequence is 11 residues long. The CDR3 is CASSERAKAFF. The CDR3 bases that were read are TGTGCCAGCAGTGAAAGGGCAAAG.

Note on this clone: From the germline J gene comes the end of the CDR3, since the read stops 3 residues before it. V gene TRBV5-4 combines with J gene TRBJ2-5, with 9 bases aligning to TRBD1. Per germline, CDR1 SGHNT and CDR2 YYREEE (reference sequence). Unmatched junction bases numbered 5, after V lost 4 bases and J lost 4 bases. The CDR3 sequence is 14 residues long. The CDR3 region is CASSDRTGAETQYF. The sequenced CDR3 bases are TGTGCCAGCAGCGATAGGACAGGGGCAGAGACC.

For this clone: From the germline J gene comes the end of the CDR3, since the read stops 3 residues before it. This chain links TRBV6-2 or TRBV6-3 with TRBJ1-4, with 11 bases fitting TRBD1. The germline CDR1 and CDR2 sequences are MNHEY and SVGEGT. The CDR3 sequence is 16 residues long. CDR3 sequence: CASTGTGGIYNSPLFF. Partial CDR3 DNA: TGTGCCAGCACCGGGACAGGGGGAATCTATAATTCACCA.

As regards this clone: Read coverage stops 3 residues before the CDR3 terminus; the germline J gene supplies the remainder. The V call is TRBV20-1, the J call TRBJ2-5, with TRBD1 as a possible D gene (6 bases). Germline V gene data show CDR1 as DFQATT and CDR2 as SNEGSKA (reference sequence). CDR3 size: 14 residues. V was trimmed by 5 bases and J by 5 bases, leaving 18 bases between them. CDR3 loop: CSAPSVRGAETQYF. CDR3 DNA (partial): TGCAGTGCTCCTTCGGTCAGGGGCGCGGAGACC.

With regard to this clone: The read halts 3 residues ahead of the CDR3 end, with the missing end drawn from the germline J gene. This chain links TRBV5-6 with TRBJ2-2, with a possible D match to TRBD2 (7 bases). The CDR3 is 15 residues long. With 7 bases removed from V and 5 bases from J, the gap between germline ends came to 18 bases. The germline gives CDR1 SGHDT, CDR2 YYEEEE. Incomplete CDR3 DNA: TGTGCCAGCCTCCCGGGGGGCGCGAGAACCGGGGAG. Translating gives CASLPGGARTGE. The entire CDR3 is CASLPGGARTGELFF. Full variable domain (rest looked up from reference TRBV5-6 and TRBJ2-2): DAGVTQSPTHLIKTRGQQVTLRCSPKSGHDTVSWYQQALGQGPQFIFQYYEEEERQRGNFPDRFSGHQFPNYSSELNVNALLLGDSALYLCASLPGGARTGELFFGEGSRLTVL.

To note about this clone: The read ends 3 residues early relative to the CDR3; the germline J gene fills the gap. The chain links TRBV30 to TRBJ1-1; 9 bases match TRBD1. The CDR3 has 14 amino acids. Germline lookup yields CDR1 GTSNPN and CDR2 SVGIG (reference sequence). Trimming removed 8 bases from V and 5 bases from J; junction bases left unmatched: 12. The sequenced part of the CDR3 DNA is TGTGCCATACAACAGGGGGCGCGGGCGACTGAA. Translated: CAIQQGARATE. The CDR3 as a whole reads CAIQQGARATEAFF.

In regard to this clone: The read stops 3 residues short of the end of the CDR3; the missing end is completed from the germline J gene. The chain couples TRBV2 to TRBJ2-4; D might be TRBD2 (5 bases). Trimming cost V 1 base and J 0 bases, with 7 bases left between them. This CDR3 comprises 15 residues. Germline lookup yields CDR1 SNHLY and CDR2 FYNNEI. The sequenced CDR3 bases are TGTGCCAGCAGTGAAGTAGCGTTAGCCAAAAACATT. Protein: CASSEVALAKNI. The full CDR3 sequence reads CASSEVALAKNIQYF.

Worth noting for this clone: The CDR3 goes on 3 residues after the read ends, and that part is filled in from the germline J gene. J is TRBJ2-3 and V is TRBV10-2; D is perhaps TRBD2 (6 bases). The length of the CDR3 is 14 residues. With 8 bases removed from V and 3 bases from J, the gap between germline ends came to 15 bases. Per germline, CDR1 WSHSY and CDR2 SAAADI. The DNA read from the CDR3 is TGCGCCAGCCATGGTCGGGGGAGGACAGATACG. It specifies CASHGRGRTDT. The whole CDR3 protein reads CASHGRGRTDTQYF.

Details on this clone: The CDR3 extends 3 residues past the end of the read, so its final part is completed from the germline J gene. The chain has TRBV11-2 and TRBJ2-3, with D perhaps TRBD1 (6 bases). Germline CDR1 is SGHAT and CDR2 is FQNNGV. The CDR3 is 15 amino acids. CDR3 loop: CASSLNRVGNQPQYF. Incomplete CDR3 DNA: TGTGCCAGCAGCTTGAACAGGGTTGGCAATCAGCCG.

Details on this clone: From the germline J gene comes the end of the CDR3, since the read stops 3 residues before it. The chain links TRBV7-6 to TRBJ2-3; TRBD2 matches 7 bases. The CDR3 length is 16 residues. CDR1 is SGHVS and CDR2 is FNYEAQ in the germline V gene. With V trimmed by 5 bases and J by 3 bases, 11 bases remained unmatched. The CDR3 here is CASSPRPTGGTDTQYF. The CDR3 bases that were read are TGTGCCAGCAGCCCCCGCCCCACGGGGGGTACAGATACG.

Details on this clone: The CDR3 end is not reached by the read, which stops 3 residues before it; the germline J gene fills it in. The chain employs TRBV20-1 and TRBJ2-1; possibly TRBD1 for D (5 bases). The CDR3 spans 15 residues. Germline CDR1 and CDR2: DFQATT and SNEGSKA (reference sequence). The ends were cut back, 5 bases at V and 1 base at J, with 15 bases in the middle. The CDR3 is CSAPQGSLSYNEQFF. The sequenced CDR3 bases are TGCAGTGCTCCTCAGGGTTCTTTGTCCTACAATGAG.

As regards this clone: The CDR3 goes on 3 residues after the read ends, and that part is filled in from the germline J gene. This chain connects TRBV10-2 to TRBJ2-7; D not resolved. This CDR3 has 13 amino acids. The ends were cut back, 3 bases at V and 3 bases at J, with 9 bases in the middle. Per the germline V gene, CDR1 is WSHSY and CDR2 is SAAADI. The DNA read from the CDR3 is TGCGCCAGCAGTGACCAGATGAACTACGAG. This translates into CASSDQMNYE. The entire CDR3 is CASSDQMNYEQYF.

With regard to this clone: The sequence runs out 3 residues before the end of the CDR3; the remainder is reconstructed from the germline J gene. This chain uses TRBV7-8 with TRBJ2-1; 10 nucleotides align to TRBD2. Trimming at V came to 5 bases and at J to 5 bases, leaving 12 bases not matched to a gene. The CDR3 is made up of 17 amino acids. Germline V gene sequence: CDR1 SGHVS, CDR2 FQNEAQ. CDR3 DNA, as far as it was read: TGTGCCAGCAGCGAAGGGACTAGCGAATTCAGCGACAATGAG. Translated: CASSEGTSEFSDNE. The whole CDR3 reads CASSEGTSEFSDNEQFF.

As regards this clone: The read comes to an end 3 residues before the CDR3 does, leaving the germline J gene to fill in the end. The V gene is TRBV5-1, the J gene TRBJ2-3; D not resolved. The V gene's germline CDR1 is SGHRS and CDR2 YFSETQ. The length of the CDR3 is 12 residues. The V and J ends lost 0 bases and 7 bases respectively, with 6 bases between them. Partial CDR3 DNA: TGCGCCAGCAGCTTGGAACTTAATACG. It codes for CASSLELNT. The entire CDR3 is CASSLELNTQYF.

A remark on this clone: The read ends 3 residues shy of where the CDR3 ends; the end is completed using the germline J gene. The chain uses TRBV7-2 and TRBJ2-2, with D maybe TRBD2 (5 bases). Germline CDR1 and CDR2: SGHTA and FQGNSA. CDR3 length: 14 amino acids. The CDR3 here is CASRPDIRAEKLFF. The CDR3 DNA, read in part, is TGTGCCAGCAGACCCGACATACGAGCGGAAAAG.

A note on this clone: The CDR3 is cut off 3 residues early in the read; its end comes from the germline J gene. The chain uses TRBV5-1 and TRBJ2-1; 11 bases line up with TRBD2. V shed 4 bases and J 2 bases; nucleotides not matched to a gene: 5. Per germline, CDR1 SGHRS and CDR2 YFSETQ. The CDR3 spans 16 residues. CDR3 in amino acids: CASSVTSGGPYNEQFF. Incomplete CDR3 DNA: TGCGCCAGCAGCGTAACTAGCGGGGGCCCCTACAATGAG.